In its sample, the clone carrying this TCR beta chain was seen many times. Its antigen remains unidentified. The sample originates from a study of spatial heterogeneity in lung cancer. Study results and caveats: There were more appearances of ubiquitous expanded tumor TCRs in blood at resection than at follow-up.

The time point: blood at routine non-recurrence follow-up after resection. Whole RNA obtained from tumor, nontumor lung or frozen PBMC underwent sequencing without sorting. All TCR cDNA molecules were individually tagged with a unique molecular identifier. TCRdb passed the 5' RACE reads through MiXCR, listing each CDR3 protein once. The sample holds fewer than 30,000 distinct CDR3 sequences, about 5.6% seen once. CDR1 is MNHEY and CDR2 is SVGEGT in the germline V gene. V lost 5 bases and J lost 2; bases outside the gene matches: 1. The CDR3 is 13 residues long. Sequencing was performed on PBMCs, taken at follow-up. This chain uses TRBV6-2 or TRBV6-3 with TRBJ2-7; TRBD1 matches at 9 bases. This clonotype was obtained from a male donor with early-stage non-small cell lung cancer. The CDR3 DNA reads as TGTGCCAGCAGTGGGACAGGGACCTACGAGCAGTACGTC. This codes for CASSGTGTYEQYV.